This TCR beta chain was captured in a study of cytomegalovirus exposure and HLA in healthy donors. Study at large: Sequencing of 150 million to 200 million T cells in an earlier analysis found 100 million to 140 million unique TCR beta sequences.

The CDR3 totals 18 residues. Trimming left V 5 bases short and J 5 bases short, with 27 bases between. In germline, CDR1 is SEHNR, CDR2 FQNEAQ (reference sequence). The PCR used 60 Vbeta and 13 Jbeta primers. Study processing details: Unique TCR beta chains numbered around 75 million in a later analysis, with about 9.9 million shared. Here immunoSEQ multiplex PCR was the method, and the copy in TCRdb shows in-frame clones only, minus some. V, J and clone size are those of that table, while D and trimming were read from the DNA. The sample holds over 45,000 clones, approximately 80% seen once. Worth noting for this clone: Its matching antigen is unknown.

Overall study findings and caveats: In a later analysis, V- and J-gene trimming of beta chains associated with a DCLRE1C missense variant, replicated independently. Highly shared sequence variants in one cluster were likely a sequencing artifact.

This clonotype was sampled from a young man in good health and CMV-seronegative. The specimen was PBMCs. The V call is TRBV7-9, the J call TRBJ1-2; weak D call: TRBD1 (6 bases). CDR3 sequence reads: CASSPHGPRWTAEYGYTF. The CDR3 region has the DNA TGTGCCAGCAGCCCACATGGTCCAAGGTGGACAGCTGAGTATGGCTACACCTTC. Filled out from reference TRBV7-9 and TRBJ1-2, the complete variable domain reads DTGVSQNPRHKITKRGQNVTFRCDPISEHNRLYWYRQTLGQGPEFLTYFQNEAQLEKSRLLSDRFSAERPKGSFSTLEIQRTEQGDSAMYLCASSPHGPRWTAEYGYTFGSGTRLTVV.